The 2 T cell receptor beta chains below come from one sample, sequenced in a study of T cell responses to AZD1222 COVID-19 vaccine. The method was immunoSEQ multiplex PCR; TCRdb's version includes in-frame clones alone and lacks a portion of them. The sample has more than 100,000 clones; roughly 90% are singletons. Sequenced material: peripheral blood, taken on day 0 of AZD1222 vaccination. The receptors were gathered from an adult in good health.

The chain couples TRBV13 to TRBJ1-2; perhaps TRBD1 as D (5 bases). Germline V gene sequence: CDR1 PRHDT, CDR2 FYEKMQ (reference sequence). This CDR3 contains 15 residues. Trimming removed 2 bases at V and 0 bases at J, with 10 bases between. The CDR3 here is CASSLKGKANYGYTF. The CDR3 DNA reads TGTGCCAGCAGCTTAAAGGGGAAAGCTAACTATGGCTACACCTTC. Variable domain in full (rest from reference TRBV13 and TRBJ1-2): AAGVIQSPRHLIKEKRETATLKCYPIPRHDTVYWYQQGPGQDPQFLISFYEKMQSDKGSIPDRFSAQQFSDYHSELNMSSLELGDSALYFCASSLKGKANYGYTFGSGTRLTVV.

The chain links TRBV6-5 to TRBJ1-2; D uncertain. CDR1 is MNHEY and CDR2 is SVGAGI in the germline V gene. The CDR3 covers 13 residues. Trimming removed 8 bases at V and 4 bases at J, with 14 bases between. The CDR3 nucleotides are TGTGCCAGCCAGTTTGAGGGTACCTATGGCTACACCTTC. It is translated as CASQFEGTYGYTF.